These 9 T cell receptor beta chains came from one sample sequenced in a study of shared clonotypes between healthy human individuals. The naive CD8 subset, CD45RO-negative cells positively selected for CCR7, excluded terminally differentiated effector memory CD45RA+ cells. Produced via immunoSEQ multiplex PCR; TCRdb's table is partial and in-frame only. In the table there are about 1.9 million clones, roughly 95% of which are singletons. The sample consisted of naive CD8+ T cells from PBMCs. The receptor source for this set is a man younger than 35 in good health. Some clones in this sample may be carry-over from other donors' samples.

CDR3 DNA sequence: TGTGCCAGCAGCTTAGTGAGGGGGGCCTACAATGAGCAGTTCTTC. Its protein product is CASSLVRGAYNEQFF. The rearrangement links TRBV7-9 to TRBJ2-1, with D perhaps assigned TRBD1 or TRBD2 (6 bases each). The CDR3 has 15 amino acids. V lost 1 base to trimming and J lost 2 bases, with 9 bases between them. Germline CDR1 is SEHNR and CDR2 is FQNEAQ (reference sequence).

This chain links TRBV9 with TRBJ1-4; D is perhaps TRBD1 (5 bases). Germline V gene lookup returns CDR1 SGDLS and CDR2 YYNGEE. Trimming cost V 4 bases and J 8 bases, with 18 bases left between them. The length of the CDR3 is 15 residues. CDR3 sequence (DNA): TGTGCCAGCAGCCCCCGGGACCTAAAAGGGGAAAAACTGTTTTTT. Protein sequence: CASSPRDLKGEKLFF.

The CDR3 bases are TGTGCCAGCAGTGAAAAGGGGGGGTTCTCCCTCTCCTACGAGCAGTACTTC. It specifies CASSEKGGFSLSYEQYF. The rearrangement links TRBV2 to TRBJ2-7; tentatively, D is TRBD2 (7 bases). CDR1 SNHLY and CDR2 FYNNEI come from the germline V gene. Deletions cut 2 bases from V and 0 bases from J, with 17 bases between. The CDR3 is made up of 17 amino acids.

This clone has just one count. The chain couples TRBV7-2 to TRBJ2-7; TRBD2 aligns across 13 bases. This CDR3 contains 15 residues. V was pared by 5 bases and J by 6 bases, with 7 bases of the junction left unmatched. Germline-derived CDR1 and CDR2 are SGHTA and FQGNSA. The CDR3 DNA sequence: TGTGCCAGCAGCGTGGGGACTAGCGGGGCAGGCGAGCAGTACTTC. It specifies CASSVGTSGAGEQYF.

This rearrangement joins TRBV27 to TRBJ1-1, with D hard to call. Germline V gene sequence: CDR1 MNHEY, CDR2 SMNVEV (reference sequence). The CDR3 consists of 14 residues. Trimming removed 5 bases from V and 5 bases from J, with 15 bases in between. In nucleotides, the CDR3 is TGTGCCAGCAGTGTTAGAGACGCATCTACTGAAGCTTTCTTT. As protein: CASSVRDASTEAFF.

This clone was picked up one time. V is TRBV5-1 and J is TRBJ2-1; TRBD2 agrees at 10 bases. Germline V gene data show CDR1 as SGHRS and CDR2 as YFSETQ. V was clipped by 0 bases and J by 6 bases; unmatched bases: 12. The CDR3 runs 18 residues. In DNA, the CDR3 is TGCGCCAGCAGCTTGGTCCGTCTAGCGGGAGTCTTCGGCAATGAGCAGTTCTTC. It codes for CASSLVRLAGVFGNEQFF.

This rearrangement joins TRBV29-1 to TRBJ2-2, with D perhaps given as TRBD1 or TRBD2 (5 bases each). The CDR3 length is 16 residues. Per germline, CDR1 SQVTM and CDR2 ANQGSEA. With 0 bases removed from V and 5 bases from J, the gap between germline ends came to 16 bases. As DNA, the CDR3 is TGCAGCGTTGAAGATTCAACCCAGGGCGGGACCGGGGAGCTGTTTTTT. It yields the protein CSVEDSTQGGTGELFF.

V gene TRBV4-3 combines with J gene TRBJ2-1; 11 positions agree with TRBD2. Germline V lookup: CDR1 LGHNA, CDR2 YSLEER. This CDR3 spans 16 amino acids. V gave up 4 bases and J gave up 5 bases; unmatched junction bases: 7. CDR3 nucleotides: TGCGCCAGCAGCCGCACGGTAGCGGGAGGGAACAATGAGCAGTTCTTC. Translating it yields CASSRTVAGGNNEQFF.

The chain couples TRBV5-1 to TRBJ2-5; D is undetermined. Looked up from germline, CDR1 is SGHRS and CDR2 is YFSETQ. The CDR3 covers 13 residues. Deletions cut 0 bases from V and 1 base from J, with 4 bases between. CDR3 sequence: CASSLDGQETQYF. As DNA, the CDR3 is TGCGCCAGCAGCTTGGACGGCCAAGAGACCCAGTACTTC.